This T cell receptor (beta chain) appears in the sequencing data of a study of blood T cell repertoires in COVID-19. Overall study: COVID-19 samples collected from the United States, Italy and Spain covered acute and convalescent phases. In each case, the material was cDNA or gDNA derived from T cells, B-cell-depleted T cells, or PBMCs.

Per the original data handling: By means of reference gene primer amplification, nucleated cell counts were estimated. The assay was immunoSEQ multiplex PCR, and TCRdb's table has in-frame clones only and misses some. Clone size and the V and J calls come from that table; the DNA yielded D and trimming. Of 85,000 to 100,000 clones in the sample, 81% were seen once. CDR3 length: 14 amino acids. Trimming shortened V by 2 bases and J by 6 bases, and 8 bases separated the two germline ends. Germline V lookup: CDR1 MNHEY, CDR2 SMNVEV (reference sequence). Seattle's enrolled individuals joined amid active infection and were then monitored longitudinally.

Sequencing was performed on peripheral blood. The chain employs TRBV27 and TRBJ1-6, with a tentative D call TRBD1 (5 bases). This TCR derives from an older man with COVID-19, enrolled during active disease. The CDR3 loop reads CASSLETVNSPLHF. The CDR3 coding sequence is TGTGCCAGCAGTTTAGAGACAGTTAATTCACCCCTCCACTTT.